This is a list of T cell receptor beta chains from one sample in a study of shared clonotypes between healthy human individuals. TCRdb's table, derived via immunoSEQ multiplex PCR, lists solely in-frame clones and lacks some. The sample lists about 1.5 million clones; 95% to 99% were seen once. The sample was naive CD4+ T cells sorted from blood. Receptors originate from a young man in good health. Both conserved end residues are part of each CDR3. A D gene is named only where the DNA matches it firmly.

NA	TRBV29-1	13	TRBJ1-1	TGCAGCTCAAAAGGTCGGATGAACACTGAAGCTTTCTTT	CSSKGRMNTEAFF
TRBD1	TRBV6-5	13	TRBJ2-7	TGTGCCAGCAGTGACAGGGTAACCTACGAGCAGTACTTC	CASSDRVTYEQYF
NA	TRBV5-1	14	TRBJ2-3	TGCGCCAGCAGCTTGGGGCAGGTCACAGATACGCAGTATTTT	CASSLGQVTDTQYF
TRBD2	TRBV7-2	17	TRBJ2-2	TGTGCCAGCAGCCCAGGACTAGCGGGAGTCGCCCCCGGGGAGCTGTTTTTT	CASSPGLAGVAPGELFF
TRBD2	TRBV4-3	17	TRBJ2-3	TGCGCCAGCAGCCGAACCACTAGCGGGAGGGCTACAGATACGCAGTATTTT	CASSRTTSGRATDTQYF
NA	TRBV6-1	15	TRBJ2-1	TGTGCCAGCAGTGAAAGCAGGGCTGCCTACAATGAGCAGTTCTTC	CASSESRAAYNEQFF
NA	TRBV5-6	14	TRBJ2-5	TGTGCCATCCCCTCGGGACCCACCCAAGAGACCCAGTACTTC	CAIPSGPTQETQYF
NA	TRBV5-6	15	TRBJ2-2	TGTGCCAGCAGCTTGGTGGACGCTCGCGCCGGGGAGCTGTTTTTT	CASSLVDARAGELFF
TRBD2	TRBV11-3	16	TRBJ2-3	TGTGCCAGCAGCCTATCTGGCGGGAGGGGAACAGATACGCAGTATTTT	CASSLSGGRGTDTQYF
TRBD2	TRBV10-1	14	TRBJ2-2	TGCGCCAGTGCCGGGACTAGCGGATCCGGGGAGCTGTTTTTT	CASAGTSGSGELFF
TRBD2	TRBV5-6	17	TRBJ2-1	TGTGCCAGCAGCTTTTCTCCCGGGACTAGAAATTGGAATGAGCAGTTCTTC	CASSFSPGTRNWNEQFF
NA	TRBV19	14	TRBJ2-7	TGTGCCAGTAAGGAGAGCGCGTTCTCCTACGAGCAGTACTTC	CASKESAFSYEQYF
TRBD2	TRBV9	16	TRBJ2-5	TGTGCCAGCAGCGTAGATGTAGCGGGGGCCCAAGAGACCCAGTACTTC	CASSVDVAGAQETQYF
NA	TRBV9	13	TRBJ2-3	TGTGCCAGCAGCGTAGGGCGGGCAGATACGCAGTATTTT	CASSVGRADTQYF
TRBD1	TRBV5-1	16	TRBJ1-1	TGCGCCAGCAGCTTGGCGGACAGGGGCCAGAACACTGAAGCTTTCTTT	CASSLADRGQNTEAFF
NA	TRBV18	13	TRBJ1-2	TGTGCCAGCTCGCCCGACAGGAACTATGGCTACACCTTC	CASSPDRNYGYTF
NA	TRBV10-3	14	TRBJ2-7	TGTGCCATCAGTGAACAAGACTTAGGGTTCGAGCAGTACTTC	CAISEQDLGFEQYF
NA	TRBV6-1	15	TRBJ2-7	TGTGCCAGCACCCCCGTCCGGGACGGAGCCTACGAGCAGTACTTC	CASTPVRDGAYEQYF
TRBD1	TRBV29-1	14	TRBJ1-4	TGCAGCGCTGGGACAGGGCTTATGAAAGAAAAACTGTTTTTT	CSAGTGLMKEKLFF
TRBD1	TRBV15	16	TRBJ2-7	TGTGCCACCAGCAGGACTCCGGGACAGGGCTCCTACGAGCAGTACTTC	CATSRTPGQGSYEQYF
NA	TRBV11-2	17	TRBJ2-6	TGTGCCAGCAGCTTGTCTCAAGGGGTTTTTGGGGCCAACGTCCTGACTTTC	CASSLSQGVFGANVLTF
NA	TRBV6-5	14	TRBJ2-7	TGTGCCAGCAGTTCAGTCAGGGGGCGCGGGGGGCAGTACTTC	CASSSVRGRGGQYF
NA	TRBV30	14	TRBJ2-7	TGTGCCTGGATCCGAGGAGGGGAAGCCCACGAGCAGTACTTC	CAWIRGGEAHEQYF
NA	TRBV5-6	14	TRBJ2-2	TGTGCCAGCAGCTTGTTGTTAGGGGTCGGGGAGCTGTTTTTT	CASSLLLGVGELFF
TRBD2	TRBV5-4	18	TRBJ2-1	TGTGCCAGCAGCCTTTTAGGTCTAGCGGAACCCCGAAACAATGAGCAGTTCTTC	CASSLLGLAEPRNNEQFF
TRBD2	TRBV4-3	18	TRBJ2-1	TGCGCCAGCAGCCAAGAAGGTTGGGGACTAGCGGGAGACAATGAGCAGTTCTTC	CASSQEGWGLAGDNEQFF
NA	TRBV7-8	14	TRBJ2-7	TGTGCCAGCAGCTTATCAACGGTAACCTACGAGCAGTACTTC	CASSLSTVTYEQYF
TRBD2	TRBV18	18	TRBJ2-3	TGTGCCAGCTCACCCCGACTAGCGGGAGGGCTGGGCACAGATACGCAGTATTTT	CASSPRLAGGLGTDTQYF
TRBD2	TRBV7-2	15	TRBJ2-5	TGTGCCAGCAGCTCCCTCCCGGGAGGGCCTGGGACCCAGTACTTC	CASSSLPGGPGTQYF
NA	TRBV2	13	TRBJ1-1	TGTGCCAGCAGACCCGACATGAACACTGAAGCTTTCTTT	CASRPDMNTEAFF
NA	TRBV11-2	16	TRBJ1-2	TGTGCCAGCAGCTTTCCGGGGGGGAGTCATAACTATGGCTACACCTTC	CASSFPGGSHNYGYTF